The clone carrying this TCR beta chain was detected only once. The sample belongs to a study of CD8+CD57+ T cells in acquired aplastic anemia. The V gene lost 4 bases and the J gene lost 16 bases, with 24 bases spanning the gap. The germline V gene has CDR1 SGDLS and CDR2 YYNGEE. The CDR3 sequence is 14 residues long. CDR3 and TCR beta VDJ profiling relied on a genomic DNA template. TCRdb independently ran MiXCR on the reads; one entry per CDR3 protein. Of about 400,000 distinct CDR3 sequences in the sample, under 80% were seen once. The chain links TRBV9 to TRBJ1-5; possibly TRBD1 for D (5 bases). The sequence came from a human donor in good health, serving as a control. The sample was sorted CD4+, CD8+, or CD8+CD57+ T cells (not recorded which) from PBMCs. The CDR3 DNA reads TGTGCCAGCAGCCCCACGTGGGGCCAGCAGAATTCACATTTT. Amino acid sequence: CASSPTWGQQNSHF.